This T cell receptor (beta chain) was retrieved from a study of blood T cell repertoires in COVID-19. At the level of the study: Spain, Italy and the United States supplied samples that represented acute and convalescent COVID-19. PBMCs, B-cell-depleted T cells, or T cells were the source of the cDNA or gDNA that made up the material.

The CDR3 length is 15 residues. Germline V gives CDR1 SGHVS, CDR2 FQNEAQ. V dropped 5 bases and J dropped 8; count of bases not matched to a gene: 9. In the original workflow: Reference gene primer amplification gave nucleated cell count estimates. Repertoires were generated with immunoSEQ multiplex PCR, while TCRdb's copy carries only in-frame clones and drops some. The D gene and trimming were derived from the DNA, and the V and J assignments and clone size from that table. Of tens of thousands of clones detected, more than 75% appear once; the ten largest clones hold approximately 30%. The chain has TRBV7-8 and TRBJ1-6; 7 positions agree with TRBD1. This clonotype was obtained from a human donor in a cohort sampled during active COVID-19. Specimen: peripheral blood. CDR3 coding DNA: TGTGCCAGCAGCGGGATAGGGGGCGCAGATTCACCCCTCCACTTT. It encodes CASSGIGGADSPLHF.